This entry is about one T cell receptor (beta chain). Its specificity is unknown. This specimen comes from a study of T-cell memory formation after mild COVID-19. 5'RACE with constant-segment primers yielded barcoded, UMI-tagged TCR alpha and TCR beta cDNA libraries. MiXCR, applied by TCRdb to the 5' RACE reads, yields one record per CDR3 protein. The sample holds roughly 620,000 distinct CDR3 sequences; about a sixth are singletons and the top ten take 12%. Study results and limitations: Day 15 to 85 contractors were CD4/CD8 balanced; later expanders leaned CD4+.

V lost 4 bases, J lost 9 bases, and 4 bases stayed unmatched. The CDR3 loop spans 14 amino acids. CDR1 is SNHLY and CDR2 is FYNNEI in the germline V gene. This clonotype was obtained from an adult woman who had mild COVID-19 (a few samples of this study predate the infection). Cell type and time point are not known. The specimen sequenced was PBMCs or a T cell subset sorted from them (not recorded which). This chain links TRBV2 with TRBJ1-6; TRBD1 matches 9 bases. The CDR3 is CASSGDRAASPLHF. The CDR3 DNA reads TGTGCCAGCAGTGGGGACAGGGCGGCTTCACCCCTCCACTTT.